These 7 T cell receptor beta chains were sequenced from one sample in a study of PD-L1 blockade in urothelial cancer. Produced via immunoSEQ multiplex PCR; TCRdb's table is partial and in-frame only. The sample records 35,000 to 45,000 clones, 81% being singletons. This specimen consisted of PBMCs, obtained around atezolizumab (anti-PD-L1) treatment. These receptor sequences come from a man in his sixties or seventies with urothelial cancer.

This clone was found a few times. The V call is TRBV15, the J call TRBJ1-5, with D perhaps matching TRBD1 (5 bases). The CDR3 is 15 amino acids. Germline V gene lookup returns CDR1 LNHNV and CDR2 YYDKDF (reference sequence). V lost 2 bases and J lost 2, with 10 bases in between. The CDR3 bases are TGTGCCACCAGCAGACAGGGTAATGGCAATCAGCCCCAGCATTTT. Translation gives CATSRQGNGNQPQHF.

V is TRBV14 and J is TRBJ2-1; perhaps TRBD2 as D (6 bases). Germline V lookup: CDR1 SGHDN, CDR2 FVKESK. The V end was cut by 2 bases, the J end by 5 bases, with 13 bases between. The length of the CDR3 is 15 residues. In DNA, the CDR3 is TGTGCCAGCAGCCAATTGGTTAGCGGTAACAATGAGCAGTTCTTC. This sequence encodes CASSQLVSGNNEQFF.

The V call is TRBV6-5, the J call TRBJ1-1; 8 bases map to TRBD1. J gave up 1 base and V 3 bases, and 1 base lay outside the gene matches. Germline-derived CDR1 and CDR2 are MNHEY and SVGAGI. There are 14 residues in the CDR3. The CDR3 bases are TGTGCCAGCAGTTATGGACAGGGGAACACTGAAGCTTTCTTT. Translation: CASSYGQGNTEAFF.

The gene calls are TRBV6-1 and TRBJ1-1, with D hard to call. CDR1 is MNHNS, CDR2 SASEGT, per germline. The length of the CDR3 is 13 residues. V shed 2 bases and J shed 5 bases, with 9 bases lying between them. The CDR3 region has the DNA TGTGCCAGCAGTGAAATGGGGAGAACTGAAGCTTTCTTT. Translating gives CASSEMGRTEAFF.

CDR3 DNA sequence: TGCGCCAGCAGCCAAGACAGGGGCAGGTACAATGAGCAGTTCTTC. Its protein is CASSQDRGRYNEQFF. The J gene is TRBJ2-1, the V gene TRBV4-3, with D perhaps TRBD1 (6 bases). This CDR3 spans 15 amino acids. CDR1 is LGHNA and CDR2 is YSLEER in the germline V gene. Between the trimmed V and J ends, which lost 0 bases and 4 bases, there was a span of 10 bases.

The CDR3 here is CSAGAYQQYF. The CDR3 DNA is TGCAGTGCTGGGGCTTACCAGCAGTACTTC. This sequence joins TRBV20-1 and TRBJ2-7; D may be TRBD1 (5 bases). V was cut by 5 bases and J by 8 bases, with 10 bases left in between. Germline CDR1 reads DFQATT; CDR2 reads SNEGSKA (reference sequence). The CDR3 has 10 residues.

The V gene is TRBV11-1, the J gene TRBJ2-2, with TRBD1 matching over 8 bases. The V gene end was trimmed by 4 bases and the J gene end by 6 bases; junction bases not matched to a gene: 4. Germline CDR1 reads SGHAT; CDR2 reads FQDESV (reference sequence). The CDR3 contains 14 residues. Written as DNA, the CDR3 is TGTGCCAGCAGCTCGGACAGGGACTCCGGGGAGCTGTTTTTT. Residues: CASSSDRDSGELFF.